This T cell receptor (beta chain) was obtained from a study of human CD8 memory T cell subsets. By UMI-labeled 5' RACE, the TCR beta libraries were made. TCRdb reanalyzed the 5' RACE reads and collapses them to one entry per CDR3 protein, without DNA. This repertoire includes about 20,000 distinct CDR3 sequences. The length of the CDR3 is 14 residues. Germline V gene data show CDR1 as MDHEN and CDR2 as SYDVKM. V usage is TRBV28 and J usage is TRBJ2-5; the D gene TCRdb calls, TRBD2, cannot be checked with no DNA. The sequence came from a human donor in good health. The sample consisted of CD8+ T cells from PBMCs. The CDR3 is CASSFRRAGETQYF. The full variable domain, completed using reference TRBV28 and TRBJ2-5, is DVKVTQSSRYLVKRTGEKVFLECVQDMDHENMFWYRQDPGLGLRLIYFSYDVKMKEKGDIPEGYSVSREKKERFSLILESASTNQTSMYLCASSFRRAGETQYFGPGTRLLVL.